Here is one T cell receptor (beta chain) with its context. This sample was included in a study of blood T cell repertoires in COVID-19. Study as a whole: COVID-19 samples, acute and convalescent, were from the United States, Italy and Spain. In each case, the material was cDNA or gDNA derived from T cells, B-cell-depleted T cells, or PBMCs.

V was clipped by 6 bases and J by 3 bases; unmatched bases: 6. The germline V gene encodes CDR1 LGHNT and CDR2 FRNRAP. The CDR3 spans 15 residues. Original handling: Cell counts per sample came from amplifying reference gene primers. Assay: immunoSEQ multiplex PCR; the TCRdb copy retains only in-frame clones and omits some. Clone size and the V and J calls come from that table; the DNA yielded D and trimming. The sample holds about 240,000 clones, about nine tenths seen once. V usage is TRBV12-5 and J usage is TRBJ2-2, with TRBD1 identical over 8 bases. The sequencing input was peripheral blood. This receptor was obtained from a man aged 55 to 70 with acute or convalescent COVID-19. CDR3 nucleotide sequence: TGTGCTAGTGGCACTCTACAGGGGGACACCGGGGAGCTGTTTTTT. It yields the protein CASGTLQGDTGELFF.